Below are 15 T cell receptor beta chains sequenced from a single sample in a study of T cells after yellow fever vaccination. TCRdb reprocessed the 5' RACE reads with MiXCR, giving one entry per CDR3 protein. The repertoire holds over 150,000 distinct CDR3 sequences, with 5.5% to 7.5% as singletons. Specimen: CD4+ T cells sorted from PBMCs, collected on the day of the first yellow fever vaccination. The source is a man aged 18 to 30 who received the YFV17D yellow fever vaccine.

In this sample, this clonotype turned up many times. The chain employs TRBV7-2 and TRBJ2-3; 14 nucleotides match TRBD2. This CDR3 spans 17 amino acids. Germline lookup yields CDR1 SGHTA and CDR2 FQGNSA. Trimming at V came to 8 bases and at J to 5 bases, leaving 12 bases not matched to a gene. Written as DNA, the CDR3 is TGTGCCAGCCCACCATCGACTAGCGGGGGGGCCGGAGATACGCAGTATTTT. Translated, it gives CASPPSTSGGAGDTQYF.

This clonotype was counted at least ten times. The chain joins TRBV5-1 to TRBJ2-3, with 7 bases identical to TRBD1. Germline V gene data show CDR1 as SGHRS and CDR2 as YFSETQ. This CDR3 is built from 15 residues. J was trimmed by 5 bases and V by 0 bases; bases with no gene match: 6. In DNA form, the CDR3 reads TGCGCCAGCAGCTTGGGACAGGGTGGGGAAGATACGCAGTATTTT. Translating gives CASSLGQGGEDTQYF.

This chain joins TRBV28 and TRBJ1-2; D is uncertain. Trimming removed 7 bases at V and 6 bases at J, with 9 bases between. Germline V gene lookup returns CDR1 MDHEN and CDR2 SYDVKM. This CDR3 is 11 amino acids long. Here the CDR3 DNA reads TGTGCCAGCACAGTAGGGAATGGCTACACCTTC. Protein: CASTVGNGYTF.

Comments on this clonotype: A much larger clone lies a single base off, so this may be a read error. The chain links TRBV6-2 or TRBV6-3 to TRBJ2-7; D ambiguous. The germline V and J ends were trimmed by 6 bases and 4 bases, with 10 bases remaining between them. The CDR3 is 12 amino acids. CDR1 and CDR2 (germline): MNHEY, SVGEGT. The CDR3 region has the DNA TGTGCCAGCAGCTCCGCAGATTACGAGCAGTACTTC. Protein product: CASSSADYEQYF.

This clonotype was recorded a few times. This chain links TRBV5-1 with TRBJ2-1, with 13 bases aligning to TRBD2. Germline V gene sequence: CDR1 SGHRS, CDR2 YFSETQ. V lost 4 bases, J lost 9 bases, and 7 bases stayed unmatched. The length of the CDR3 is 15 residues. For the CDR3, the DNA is TGCGCCAGCAGCCCTACTAGCGGGGGGGCGGGTGAGCAGTTCTTC. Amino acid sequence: CASSPTSGGAGEQFF.

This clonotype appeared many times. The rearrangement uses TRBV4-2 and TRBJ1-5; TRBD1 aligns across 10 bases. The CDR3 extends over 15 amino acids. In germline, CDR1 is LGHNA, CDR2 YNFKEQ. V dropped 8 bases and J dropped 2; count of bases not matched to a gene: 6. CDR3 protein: CASGRQGAGNQPQHF. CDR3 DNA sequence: TGTGCCAGCGGAAGACAGGGGGCGGGCAATCAGCCCCAGCATTTT.

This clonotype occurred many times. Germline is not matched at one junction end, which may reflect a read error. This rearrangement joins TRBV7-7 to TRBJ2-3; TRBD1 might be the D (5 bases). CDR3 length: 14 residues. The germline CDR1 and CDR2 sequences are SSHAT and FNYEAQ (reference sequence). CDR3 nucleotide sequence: TGTGCTAGCAGCTTCTCCAGGGACACAGATACGCAGTATTTT. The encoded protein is CASSFSRDTDTQYF.

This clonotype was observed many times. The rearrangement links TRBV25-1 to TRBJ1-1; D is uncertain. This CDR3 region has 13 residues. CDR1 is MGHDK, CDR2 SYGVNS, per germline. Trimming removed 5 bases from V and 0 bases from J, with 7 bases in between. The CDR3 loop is CASSLLMNTEAFF. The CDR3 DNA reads TGTGCCAGCAGTTTATTAATGAACACTGAAGCTTTCTTT.

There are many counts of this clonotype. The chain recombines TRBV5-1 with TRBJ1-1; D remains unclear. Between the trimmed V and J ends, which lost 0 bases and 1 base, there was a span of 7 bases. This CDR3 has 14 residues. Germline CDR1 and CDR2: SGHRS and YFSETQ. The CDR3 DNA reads TGCGCCAGCAGCTTGGCGCCCCCGAACACTGAAGCTTTCTTT. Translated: CASSLAPPNTEAFF.

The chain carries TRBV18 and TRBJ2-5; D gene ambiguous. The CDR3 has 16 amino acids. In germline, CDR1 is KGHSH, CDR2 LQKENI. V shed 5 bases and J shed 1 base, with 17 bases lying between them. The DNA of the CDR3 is TGTGCCAGCTCATCTCAAAACCTACACACCCAAGAGACCCAGTACTTC. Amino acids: CASSSQNLHTQETQYF. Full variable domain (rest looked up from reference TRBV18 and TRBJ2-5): NAGVMQNPRHLVRRRGQEARLRCSPMKGHSHVYWYRQLPEEGLKFMVYLQKENIIDESGMPKERFSAEFPKEGPSILRIQQVVRGDSAAYFCASSSQNLHTQETQYFGPGTRLLVL.

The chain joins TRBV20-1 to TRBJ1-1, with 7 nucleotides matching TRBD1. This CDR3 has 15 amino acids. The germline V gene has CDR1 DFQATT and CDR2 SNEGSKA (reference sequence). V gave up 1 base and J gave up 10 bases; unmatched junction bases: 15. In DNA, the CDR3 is TGCAGTGCTAGAGGAGGTCGACAGGGCCCGAGGGGAGCTTTCTTT. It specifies CSARGGRQGPRGAFF.

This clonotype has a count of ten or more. CDR3 protein: CASSLVGSLPYGYTF. CDR3 nucleotides: TGTGCCAGCAGCTTAGTAGGCAGTCTACCTTATGGCTACACCTTC. V and J are TRBV7-2 and TRBJ1-2; D ambiguous. Germline V gives CDR1 SGHTA, CDR2 FQGNSA. The CDR3 sequence is 15 residues long. V shed 1 base and J shed 5 bases, with 14 bases lying between them.

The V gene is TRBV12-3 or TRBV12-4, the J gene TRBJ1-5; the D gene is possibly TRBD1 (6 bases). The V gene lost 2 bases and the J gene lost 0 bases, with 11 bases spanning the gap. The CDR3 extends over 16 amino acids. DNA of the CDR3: TGTGCCAGCAGTTTATCTTACAGGGCTAGCAATCAGCCCCAGCATTTT. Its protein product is CASSLSYRASNQPQHF.

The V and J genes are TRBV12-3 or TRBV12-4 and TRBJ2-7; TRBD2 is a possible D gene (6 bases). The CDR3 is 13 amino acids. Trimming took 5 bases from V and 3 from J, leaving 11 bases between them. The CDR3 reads CASSPSGDYEQYF. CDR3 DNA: TGTGCCAGCAGTCCCTCGGGGGACTACGAGCAGTACTTC.

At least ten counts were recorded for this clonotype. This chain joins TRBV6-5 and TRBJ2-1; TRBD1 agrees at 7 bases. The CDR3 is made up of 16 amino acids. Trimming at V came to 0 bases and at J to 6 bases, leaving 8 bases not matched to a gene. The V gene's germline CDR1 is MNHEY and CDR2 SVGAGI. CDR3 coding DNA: TGTGCCAGCAGTTACTCATACAGGGGCGAGGTCAATGAGCAGTTCTTC. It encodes CASSYSYRGEVNEQFF.